This TCR beta chain was found in a study of T cell responses to AZD1222 COVID-19 vaccine. Study-wide results and caveats: Across spike, vaccine-associated CD4 TCRs were found, dominant at 160-218 and 743-854. In a largely white British group with more females than males, clonal diversity was possibly underestimated.

The CDR3 contains 16 residues. V shed 4 bases, J shed 8 bases, and the junction held 12 bases outside the gene matches. The germline V gene encodes CDR1 MNHEY and CDR2 SVGAGI. Turning to this clone: Its matching antigen is unknown.

Sequenced by immunoSEQ multiplex PCR; TCRdb stores in-frame clones only, minus some. The sample records 200,000 to 250,000 clones, 90% to 95% being singletons. The chain employs TRBV6-5 and TRBJ1-4; 8 bases are shared with TRBD1. Sequencing was performed on peripheral blood, taken 28 days after the second dose of the MenACWY control vaccine. This receptor was obtained from an adult who received the MenACWY meningococcal vaccine as a control. This chain's CDR3 is CASSSSPGRGQEKLFF. The CDR3 DNA reads TGTGCCAGCAGTTCCTCCCCCGGCAGGGGGCAGGAAAAACTGTTTTTT.